Here is one TCR beta chain with its context. This CDR3 has 13 amino acids. The V gene's germline CDR1 is LNHDA and CDR2 SQIVND (reference sequence). Trimming took 7 bases from V and 0 from J, leaving 6 bases between them. Profiled with immunoSEQ multiplex PCR; TCRdb holds only in-frame clones, not every one. The repertoire has roughly 120,000 clones, 88% of them found once; the top ten carry about 2.5%. This sample is part of a study of control samples from healthy donors and cancer patients. Sequenced sample: blood. The origin of this receptor is a woman in her sixties or seventies in good health. The rearrangement links TRBV19 to TRBJ2-2; unclear D gene. CDR3 sequence reads: CASKTPNTGELFF. The CDR3 DNA sequence: TGTGCCAGTAAAACCCCGAACACCGGGGAGCTGTTTTTT.